This TCR beta chain appears in the sequencing data of a study of blood T cell repertoires in COVID-19 (dated by TCRdb to about 2020). Describing the broader study: Collaborator samples came from the United States, Italy and Spain and covered acute and convalescent phases of COVID-19. Nearly every sample came with metadata listing a de-identified subject ID, COVID-19 status, age in years and sex. A freely available public database, intended as a resource for researchers studying the immune response to SARS-CoV-2, is where the repertoires were released. The material from the prospective study consisted of cDNA or gDNA derived from T cells, B-cell-depleted T cells, or PBMCs. Where available, HLA class I and class II types were taken from metadata supplied by the sample provider and were not determined by assay-based typing. Deeply sampled blood TCRbeta repertoires from subjects exposed to, actively infected with, or recovered from COVID-19 were included in the dataset. The samples were drawn from the first 160 participants of the ongoing ImmuneRACE study and from over 950 subjects provided by 6 global collaborators. General conclusions and limits of the study: Clinical and demographic metadata were provided uncurated, with the amount varying by source and participant.

Comment on this clone: The specificity of this receptor is unknown. Qualities for individual bases were not recorded, and no much larger clone is one base off.

The collaborating institutions used their own protocols to collect whole blood in K2EDTA tubes. Collaborator samples were shipped for TCRbeta analysis as frozen whole blood, isolated PBMCs, or DNA extracted from either sample type. TCRbeta CDR3 regions were amplified from genomic DNA by means of the immunoSEQ Assay, a bias-controlled multiplex PCR. The original pipeline was this. The number of nucleated cells in each sample was estimated from the amplification of reference gene primers within the assay. To quantify the absolute abundance of each unique TCRbeta CDR3 rearrangement, sequence reads were collapsed and filtered. For each sample, productive Simpson clonality was calculated as the square root of Simpson's diversity index over productive rearrangements. TCRdb obtained this table from immuneACCESS and retained in-frame rearrangements with V and J assigned. These tables miss some clones; where compared with another copy, unresolved V genes account for less than half of the shortfall, and the remainder is unexplained. From that table come the V and J calls and clone size; the DNA was used to work out D and trimming. The sample includes some 100,000 clones, with 80% to 90% observed a single time. Approximately 10% of the sample is taken by the ten largest.

The CDR3 runs 19 residues from the cysteine to the phenylalanine. Just CDR3 DNA is preserved here, 57 bases in frame from base 1. V is pruned by 4 bases and J by 1 base, leaving 15 bases of the junction without a gene match. CDR1 and CDR2 are drawn from the germline V gene: SGDLS, YYNGEE. The sequenced sample consisted of peripheral blood. The sequence came from a woman aged 25 to 39 with acute or convalescent COVID-19. This chain joins TRBV9 to TRBJ2-2; the junction holds 8 bases that match TRBD1. The DNA reads TGTGCCAGCAGCACTCGGACAGGGAAGGAAGTATTGAACACCGGGGAGCTGTTTTTT. Translated, it reads CASSTRTGKEVLNTGELFF.